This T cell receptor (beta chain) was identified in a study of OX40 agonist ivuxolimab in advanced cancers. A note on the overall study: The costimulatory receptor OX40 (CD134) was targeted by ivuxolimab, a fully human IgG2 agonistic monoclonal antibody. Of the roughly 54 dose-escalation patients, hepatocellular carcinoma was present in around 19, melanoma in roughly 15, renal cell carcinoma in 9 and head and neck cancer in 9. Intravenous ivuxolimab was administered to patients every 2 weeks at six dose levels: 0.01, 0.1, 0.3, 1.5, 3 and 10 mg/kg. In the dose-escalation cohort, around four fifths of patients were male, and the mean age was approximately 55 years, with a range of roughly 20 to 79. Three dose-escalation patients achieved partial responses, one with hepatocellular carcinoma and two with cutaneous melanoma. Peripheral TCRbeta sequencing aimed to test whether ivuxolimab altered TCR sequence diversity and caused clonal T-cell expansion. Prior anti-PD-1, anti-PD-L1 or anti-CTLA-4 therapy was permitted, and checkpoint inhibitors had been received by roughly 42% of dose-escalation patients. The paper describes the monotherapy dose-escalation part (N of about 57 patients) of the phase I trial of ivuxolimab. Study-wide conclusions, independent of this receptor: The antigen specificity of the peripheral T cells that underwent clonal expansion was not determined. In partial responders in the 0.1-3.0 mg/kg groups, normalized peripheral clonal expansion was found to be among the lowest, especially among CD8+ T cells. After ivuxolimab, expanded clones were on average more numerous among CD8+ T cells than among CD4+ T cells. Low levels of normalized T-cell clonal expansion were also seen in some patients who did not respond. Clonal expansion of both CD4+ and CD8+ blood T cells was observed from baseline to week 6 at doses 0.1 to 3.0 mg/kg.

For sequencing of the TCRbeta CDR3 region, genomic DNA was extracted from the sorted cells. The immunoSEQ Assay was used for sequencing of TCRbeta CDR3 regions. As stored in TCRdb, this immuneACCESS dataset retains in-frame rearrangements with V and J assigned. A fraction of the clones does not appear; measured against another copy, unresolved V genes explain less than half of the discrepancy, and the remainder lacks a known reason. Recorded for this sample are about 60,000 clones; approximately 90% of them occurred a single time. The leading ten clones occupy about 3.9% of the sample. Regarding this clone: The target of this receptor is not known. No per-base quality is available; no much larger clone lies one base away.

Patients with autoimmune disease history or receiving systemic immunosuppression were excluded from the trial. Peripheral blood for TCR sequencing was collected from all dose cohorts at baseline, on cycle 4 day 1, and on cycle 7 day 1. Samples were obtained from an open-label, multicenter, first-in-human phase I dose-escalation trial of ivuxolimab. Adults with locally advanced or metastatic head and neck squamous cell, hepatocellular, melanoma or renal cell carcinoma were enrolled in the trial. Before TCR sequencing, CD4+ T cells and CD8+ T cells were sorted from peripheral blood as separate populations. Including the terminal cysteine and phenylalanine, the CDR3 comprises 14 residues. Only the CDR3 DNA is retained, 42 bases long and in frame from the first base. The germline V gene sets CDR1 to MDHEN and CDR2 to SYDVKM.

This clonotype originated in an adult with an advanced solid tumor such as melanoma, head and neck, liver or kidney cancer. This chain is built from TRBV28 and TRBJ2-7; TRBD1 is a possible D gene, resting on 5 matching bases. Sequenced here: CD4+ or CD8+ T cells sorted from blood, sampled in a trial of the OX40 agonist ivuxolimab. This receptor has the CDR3 CGTEGANTYYEQYF. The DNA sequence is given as TGTGGCACAGAAGGGGCCAACACTTACTACGAGCAGTACTTC.